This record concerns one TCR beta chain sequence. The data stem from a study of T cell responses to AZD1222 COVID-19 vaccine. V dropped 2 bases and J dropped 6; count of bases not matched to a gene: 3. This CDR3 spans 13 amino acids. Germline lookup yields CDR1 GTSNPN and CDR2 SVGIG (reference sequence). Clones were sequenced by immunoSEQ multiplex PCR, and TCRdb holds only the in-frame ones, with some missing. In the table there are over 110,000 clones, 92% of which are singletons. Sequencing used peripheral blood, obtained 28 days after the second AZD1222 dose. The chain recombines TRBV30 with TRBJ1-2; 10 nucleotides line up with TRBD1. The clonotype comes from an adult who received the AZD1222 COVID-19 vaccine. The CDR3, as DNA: TGTGCCTGGAGTTTGACAGGGGGCAATGGCTACACCTTC. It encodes CAWSLTGGNGYTF.